One sample yielded the 18 T cell receptor beta chains listed below, sequenced in a study of blood T cells in healthy people across ages. PCR was performed a second time for 7 to 11 cycles using a sample-barcoded 5' primer and a J-beta primer mix. TCRdb processed the 5' RACE reads anew with MiXCR; each CDR3 protein has one entry. In the table there are 920,000 or so distinct CDR3 sequences, around 45% of which are singletons. Sample: blood. The source of these receptors is a woman between 55 and 75 years old in good health.

The chain carries TRBV2 and TRBJ2-5, with D unclear. From germline, CDR1 is SNHLY and CDR2 FYNNEI. Trimming took 8 bases from V and 5 from J, leaving 9 bases between them. The CDR3 is made up of 11 amino acids. The DNA of the CDR3 is TGTGCCAGCTGGAGAGTGGAGACCCAGTACTTC. Translation gives CASWRVETQYF.

The V gene is TRBV29-1, the J gene TRBJ2-7, with 8 bases fitting TRBD1. This CDR3 is 12 amino acids long. The V gene end was trimmed by 7 bases and the J gene end by 7 bases; junction bases not matched to a gene: 9. Germline V gene data show CDR1 as SQVTM and CDR2 as ANQGSEA. The CDR3 sequence: CSGNQGANEQYF. The CDR3 DNA reads TGCAGCGGAAACCAGGGGGCTAATGAGCAGTACTTC.

The chain links TRBV4-1 to TRBJ2-7; D may be TRBD1 (5 bases). This CDR3 contains 18 residues. Germline V CDR1 and CDR2: MGHRA, YSYEKL. Trimming took 1 base from V and 3 from J, leaving 22 bases between them. This CDR3 reads CASSQVQGLGLVGYEQYF. The CDR3 coding sequence is TGCGCCAGCAGCCAAGTCCAGGGCCTGGGCCTGGTGGGCTACGAGCAGTACTTC.

The gene calls are TRBV4-1 and TRBJ2-7; the match to TRBD1 covers 8 bases. Trimming cost V 0 bases and J 2 bases; bases outside gene matches: 3. The CDR3 has 15 residues. CDR1 and CDR2 from the germline V gene are MGHRA and YSYEKL. The CDR3 here is CASSQEGTGPYEQYF. CDR3 in DNA: TGCGCCAGCAGCCAAGAAGGGACAGGCCCCTACGAGCAGTACTTC.

This chain uses TRBV18 with TRBJ1-2; the D gene is possibly TRBD1 (6 bases). This CDR3 contains 13 residues. Germline V gene lookup returns CDR1 KGHSH and CDR2 LQKENI. V was pared by 3 bases and J by 6 bases, with 11 bases between. CDR3 region: CASSPAGVDGYTF. The CDR3, as DNA: TGTGCCAGCTCACCTGCAGGGGTGGATGGCTACACCTTC.

CDR3 in amino acids: CAWSGRLAEGADTQYF. In DNA, the CDR3 is TGTGCCTGGAGTGGGAGACTAGCAGAAGGGGCAGATACGCAGTATTTT. The V and J genes are TRBV30 and TRBJ2-3; 7 bases align to TRBD2. The CDR3 extends over 16 amino acids. The J segment lost 4 bases and the V segment lost 1 base, leaving 11 bases of the junction unmatched. Per germline, CDR1 GTSNPN and CDR2 SVGIG (reference sequence).

This clonotype came up a few times. The chain uses TRBV24-1 and TRBJ2-7; 9 bases line up with TRBD1. CDR1 is KGHDR and CDR2 is SFDVKD in the germline V gene. V trimming: 10 bases; J trimming: 5 bases; junction bases outside the gene matches: 8. The CDR3 runs 13 residues. CDR3 sequence (DNA): TGTGCCACAGCCCGGGACAGGGAGGACGAGCAGTACTTC. Its protein product is CATARDREDEQYF.

This clonotype was observed a single time. The rearrangement joins TRBV12-3 or TRBV12-4 to TRBJ1-4, with unresolved D. There are 13 residues in the CDR3. Trimming shortened V by 7 bases and J by 4 bases, and 10 bases separated the two germline ends. CDR3 sequence reads: CASMGDDNEKLFF. The DNA of the CDR3 is TGTGCCAGCATGGGCGACGATAATGAAAAACTGTTTTTT.

This clonotype was detected only a few times. The rearrangement uses TRBV5-1 and TRBJ2-1; perhaps TRBD1 as D (5 bases). Trimming removed 7 bases from V and 0 bases from J, with 5 bases in between. Germline loops: CDR1 SGHRS, CDR2 YFSETQ. This CDR3 has 12 residues. CDR3 in amino acids: CASGASYNEQFF. The CDR3 region has the DNA TGCGCCAGCGGGGCCTCCTACAATGAGCAGTTCTTC.

This chain uses TRBV24-1 with TRBJ2-3; TRBD1 or TRBD2 may be the D gene (5 bases each). Deletions cut 0 bases from V and 8 bases from J, with 8 bases between. Germline-derived CDR1 and CDR2 are KGHDR and SFDVKD. CDR3 length: 13 residues. CDR3 protein: CATSDLNGGTQYF. In DNA, the CDR3 is TGTGCCACCAGTGATTTGAATGGGGGTACGCAGTATTTT.

The V and J genes are TRBV7-3 and TRBJ2-1, with 11 bases lining up with TRBD2. The V gene end was trimmed by 6 bases and the J gene end by 8 bases; junction bases not matched to a gene: 15. The germline V gene has CDR1 SGHTA and CDR2 FQGTGA. The CDR3 has 17 residues. CDR3 amino acids: CASSRTPATSGMDEQFF. The DNA of the CDR3 is TGTGCCAGCAGTCGGACGCCTGCGACTAGCGGGATGGATGAGCAGTTCTTC.

This chain joins TRBV18 and TRBJ1-1; D might be TRBD1 (5 bases). This CDR3 is built from 16 residues. V was cut by 1 base and J by 0 bases, with 12 bases left in between. Per germline, CDR1 KGHSH and CDR2 LQKENI. CDR3 nucleotide sequence: TGTGCCAGCTCACCACAGAGGGAGGGGATGAACACTGAAGCTTTCTTT. It codes for CASSPQREGMNTEAFF.

This clonotype was seen only a few times. The chain links TRBV27 to TRBJ1-5, with 9 bases that match TRBD1. There are 14 residues in the CDR3. With V trimmed by 7 bases and J by 6 bases, 7 bases remained unmatched. In germline, CDR1 is MNHEY, CDR2 SMNVEV (reference sequence). The CDR3 nucleotides read TGTGCCAGCAAAAAGGGACAGGGACGTCAGCCCCAGCATTTT. Encoded protein: CASKKGQGRQPQHF.

The genes are TRBV27 and TRBJ2-7; no definite D call. Trimming removed 5 bases at V and 1 base at J, with 12 bases between. Germline assignment: CDR1 MNHEY and CDR2 SMNVEV (reference sequence). CDR3 size: 14 residues. The DNA for the CDR3 is TGTGCCAGCAGTCGTTTCGGGCTATCCTACGAGCAGTACTTC. This sequence encodes CASSRFGLSYEQYF.

V is TRBV2 and J is TRBJ1-5; D is undetermined. The CDR3 runs to 12 residues. Germline V CDR1 and CDR2: SNHLY, FYNNEI. The germline V and J ends were trimmed by 8 bases and 4 bases, with 9 bases remaining between them. The CDR3 loop is CASAQTNQPQHF. The CDR3 nucleotides are TGTGCCAGCGCCCAGACGAATCAGCCCCAGCATTTT.

The rearrangement uses TRBV10-3 and TRBJ2-3, with TRBD2 matching over 7 bases. The CDR3 runs to 17 residues. The junction had 14 bases not matched to a gene; V was cut back by 8 bases and J by 0 bases. CDR1 and CDR2 from the germline V gene are ENHRY and SYGVKD. This CDR3 is CAIPYRGWEGSTDTQYF. In DNA, the CDR3 is TGTGCCATCCCCTACCGTGGATGGGAGGGTAGCACAGATACGCAGTATTTT.

On this clonotype itself: The junction differs from germline at one of its ends, possibly a read error. This rearrangement joins TRBV10-3 to TRBJ2-5; D call uncertain. CDR1 ENHRY and CDR2 SYGVKD come from the germline V gene. The CDR3 runs to 15 residues. As DNA, the CDR3 is TGTGCCATCAGTGACGGTGGGATTTCCCAAGAGGCCCAGTACTTC. Translating it yields CAISDGGISQEAQYF.

V usage is TRBV2 and J usage is TRBJ2-7; 7 positions match TRBD1. This CDR3 is 15 amino acids long. CDR1 SNHLY and CDR2 FYNNEI come from the germline V gene. The V segment lost 4 bases and the J segment 3 bases; nucleotides outside the gene matches: 9. The CDR3 sequence is CASSAPGTENYEQYF. CDR3 coding DNA: TGTGCCAGCAGTGCCCCAGGGACAGAAAACTACGAGCAGTACTTC.